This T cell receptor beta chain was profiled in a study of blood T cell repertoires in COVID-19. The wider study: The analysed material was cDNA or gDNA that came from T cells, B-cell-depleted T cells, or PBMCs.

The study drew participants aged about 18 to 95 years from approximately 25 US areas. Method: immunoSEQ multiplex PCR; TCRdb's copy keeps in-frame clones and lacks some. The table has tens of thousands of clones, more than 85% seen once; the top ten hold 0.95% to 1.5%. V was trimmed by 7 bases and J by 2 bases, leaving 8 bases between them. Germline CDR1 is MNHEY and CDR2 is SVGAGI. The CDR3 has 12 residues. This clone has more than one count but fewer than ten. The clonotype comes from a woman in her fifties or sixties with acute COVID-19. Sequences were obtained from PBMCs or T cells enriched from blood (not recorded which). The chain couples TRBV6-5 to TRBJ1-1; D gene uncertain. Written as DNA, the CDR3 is TGTGCCAGCAAGAGGGAAAACACTGAAGCTTTCTTT. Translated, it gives CASKRENTEAFF.